A single sample is the source of the 25 T cell receptor beta chains below, sequenced in a study of blood T cell repertoires in COVID-19 (dated by TCRdb to 2020 to 2021). The library was made by the immunoSEQ multiplex PCR assay. The table comes from immuneACCESS by way of TCRdb, which keeps in-frame sequences with V and J called. Part of the clones is missing from these tables; in studies checked, under half for an unresolved V gene and the rest for unknown reasons. The table for this sample lists approximately 250,000 clones; about 83% of them were counted only once. Jointly, the top ten make up over 1.5% of the sample. Sequencing was done on a sample of peripheral blood. Receptors originate from a woman aged 35 to 49 who had recovered from COVID-19.

This clone was recorded only once. This chain uses TRBV2 with TRBJ2-7; TRBD2 might be the D (5 bases). Germline-derived CDR1 and CDR2 are SNHLY and FYNNEI. There are 12 residues in the CDR3. Trimming cost V 4 bases and J 9 bases, with 13 bases left between them. CDR3 DNA: TGTGCCAGCAGTGCACTAGGAGGAATGCAGTACTTC. Translation: CASSALGGMQYF.

A note on this clone: The same CDR3 also results from other DNA sequences found in this sample. This CDR3 is CASTQGAGEQYF. Written as DNA, the CDR3 is TGTGCCAGCACTCAAGGGGCTGGCGAGCAGTACTTC. The chain carries TRBV28 and TRBJ2-7; D possibly corresponds to TRBD1 (5 bases). The germline gives CDR1 MDHEN, CDR2 SYDVKM. The CDR3 has 12 residues. V was cut by 7 bases and J by 6 bases, with 13 bases left in between.

The rearrangement uses TRBV18 and TRBJ1-2; 7 nucleotides agree with TRBD1. This CDR3 has 14 residues. Germline CDR1 is KGHSH and CDR2 is LQKENI. The trim removed 6 bases at V and 5 bases at J, leaving 9 bases unmatched. CDR3 DNA sequence: TGTGCCAGCTCTCCGGGACAGTGGACGTATGGCTACACCTTC. It codes for CASSPGQWTYGYTF. The full variable domain, its missing parts supplied by reference TRBV18 and TRBJ1-2, is NAGVMQNPRHLVRRRGQEARLRCSPMKGHSHVYWYRQLPEEGLKFMVYLQKENIIDESGMPKERFSAEFPKEGPSILRIQQVVRGDSAAYFCASSPGQWTYGYTFGSGTRLTVV.

The gene calls are TRBV10-3 and TRBJ2-7; TRBD2 agrees at 8 bases. CDR3 length: 17 amino acids. With 7 bases clipped from V and 0 bases from J, the junction kept 14 bases outside the gene matches. Germline V gene lookup returns CDR1 ENHRY and CDR2 SYGVKD. CDR3 in amino acids: CAIKVSSGSGGSYEQYF. CDR3 sequence (DNA): TGTGCCATCAAGGTATCTTCAGGGAGCGGGGGCTCCTACGAGCAGTACTTC.

This sequence joins TRBV19 and TRBJ2-1; no firm D call. The CDR3 is made up of 18 amino acids. Germline V gene sequence: CDR1 LNHDA, CDR2 SQIVND (reference sequence). V was cut by 5 bases and J by 0 bases, with 20 bases left in between. The CDR3 region is CASSAWPRADSSYNEQFF. The CDR3 nucleotides are TGTGCCAGTAGTGCGTGGCCCCGCGCGGATAGCTCCTACAATGAGCAGTTCTTC. The variable domain in full, with the rest retrieved from reference TRBV19 and TRBJ2-1, is DGGITQSPKYLFRKEGQNVTLSCEQNLNHDAMYWYRQDPGQGLRLIYYSQIVNDFQKGDIAEGYSVSREKKESFPLTVTSAQKNPTAFYLCASSAWPRADSSYNEQFFGPGTRLTVL.

V gene TRBV11-3 combines with J gene TRBJ2-7; D might be TRBD1 (6 bases). Germline assignment: CDR1 SGHNT and CDR2 YENEEA. This CDR3 comprises 15 residues. Between the trimmed V and J ends, which lost 5 bases and 3 bases, there was a span of 17 bases. CDR3 DNA: TGTGCCAGCAGCCCAGGGGTTGACTATATCTACGAGCAGTACTTC. Encoded protein: CASSPGVDYIYEQYF.

The chain combines TRBV2 with TRBJ1-1; D unresolved. The CDR3 runs to 13 residues. V was trimmed by 3 bases and J by 2 bases, leaving 7 bases between them. The germline gives CDR1 SNHLY, CDR2 FYNNEI. As DNA, the CDR3 is TGTGCCAGCAGTGAGGGCAGAAACACTGAAGCTTTCTTT. Protein: CASSEGRNTEAFF.

The chain joins TRBV7-2 to TRBJ1-4; 8 bases are shared with TRBD1. The CDR3 consists of 15 residues. The V and J ends lost 2 bases and 7 bases, in that order; junction bases with no gene match: 6. Germline V gene data show CDR1 as SGHTA and CDR2 as FQGNSA. The CDR3 region has the DNA TGTGCCAGCAGCTTAAGGGCAGGGGGCGGTGAAAAACTGTTTTTT. Protein sequence: CASSLRAGGGEKLFF.

The chain is built from TRBV5-1 and TRBJ2-7, with 12 bases that match TRBD1. V gave up 4 bases and J gave up 4 bases; unmatched junction bases: 6. The CDR3 has 15 residues. CDR1 and CDR2 from the germline V gene are SGHRS and YFSETQ. This CDR3 reads CASSASGQGAYEQYF. The CDR3, as DNA: TGCGCCAGCAGCGCTTCGGGACAGGGGGCATACGAGCAGTACTTC.

The chain joins TRBV28 to TRBJ1-5, with 7 bases aligning to TRBD1. The CDR3 loop spans 14 amino acids. CDR1 MDHEN and CDR2 SYDVKM come from the germline V gene. The V gene end was trimmed by 4 bases and the J gene end by 5 bases; junction bases not matched to a gene: 5. The CDR3 reads CASSSRTGYQPQHF. CDR3 DNA: TGTGCCAGCAGTTCCCGGACAGGCTATCAGCCCCAGCATTTT.

The CDR3 loop is CASSQTAGLVSYTQYF. CDR3 coding DNA: TGTGCCAGCAGCCAAACCGCCGGACTAGTAAGTTATACGCAGTATTTT. This chain joins TRBV3-1 (or the pseudogene TRBV3-2) and TRBJ2-3, with 7 bases fitting TRBD2. The junction had 12 bases not matched to a gene; V was cut back by 2 bases and J by 7 bases. The CDR3 consists of 16 residues. Germline values: CDR1 LGHDT, CDR2 YNNKEL (reference sequence).

The V and J genes are TRBV19 and TRBJ2-2; TRBD2 agrees at 10 bases. The CDR3 has 17 residues. V was pared by 4 bases and J by 5 bases, with 10 bases of the junction left unmatched. Germline V gene sequence: CDR1 LNHDA, CDR2 SQIVND (reference sequence). CDR3 region: CASSSGSSGGGTGELFF. The CDR3 DNA reads TGTGCCAGTAGTAGTGGAAGCAGCGGGGGGGGAACCGGGGAGCTGTTTTTT.

The chain links TRBV4-1 to TRBJ1-2; D is perhaps TRBD1 (5 bases). Trimming took off 1 base at V and 8 bases at J, with 11 bases between the two ends. The CDR3 has 13 residues. The germline CDR1 and CDR2 sequences are MGHRA and YSYEKL. CDR3 nucleotide sequence: TGCGCCAGCAGCCAAGGGGCAGGGCGCGGCTACACCTTC. This gives the protein CASSQGAGRGYTF.

The rearrangement joins TRBV18 to TRBJ1-5, with 8 bases lining up with TRBD1. The V segment lost 6 bases and the J segment 2 bases; nucleotides outside the gene matches: 6. The germline V gene encodes CDR1 KGHSH and CDR2 LQKENI. The CDR3 totals 15 residues. CDR3 sequence (DNA): TGTGCCAGCTCGCCTGGACAGGGCGGCAATCAGCCCCAGCATTTT. As protein: CASSPGQGGNQPQHF.

V and J are TRBV7-3 and TRBJ2-3; TRBD2 aligns across 12 bases. The CDR3 contains 18 residues. Germline trimming cut 0 bases from V and 0 bases from J; bases unmatched to any gene: 4. In germline, CDR1 is SGHTA, CDR2 FQGTGA. CDR3 DNA sequence: TGTGCCAGCAGCTTAACGGCTACTAGCGGGGGGAGCACAGATACGCAGTATTTT. It is translated as CASSLTATSGGSTDTQYF. Full variable domain (missing parts from reference TRBV7-3 and TRBJ2-3): GAGVSQTPSNKVTEKGKYVELRCDPISGHTALYWYRQSLGQGPEFLIYFQGTGAADDSGLPNDRFFAVRPEGSVSTLKIQRTERGDSAVYLCASSLTATSGGSTDTQYFGPGTRLTVL.

The chain recombines TRBV7-2 with TRBJ2-7; a weak D match, TRBD1 (5 bases). V dropped 3 bases and J dropped 3 bases, with 15 bases sitting between them. The CDR3 has 15 amino acids. Germline V gene lookup returns CDR1 SGHTA and CDR2 FQGNSA. The DNA for the CDR3 is TGTGCCAGCAGCTTCCAGGGATCTATGAGCTACGAGCAGTACTTC. This codes for CASSFQGSMSYEQYF.

The CDR3 loop is CASSPPGGNTEAFF. As DNA, the CDR3 is TGTGCCAGCTCACCACCGGGGGGAAACACTGAAGCTTTCTTT. The genes are TRBV18 and TRBJ1-1, with D maybe TRBD1 (5 bases). Deletions cut 0 bases from V and 2 bases from J, with 7 bases between. This CDR3 region has 14 residues. Germline V lookup: CDR1 KGHSH, CDR2 LQKENI.

The chain joins TRBV19 to TRBJ2-3; TRBD2 is a possible D gene (6 bases). V lost 3 bases and J 0 bases, leaving 10 bases between the germline ends. The CDR3 sequence is 15 residues long. Germline V gene data show CDR1 as LNHDA and CDR2 as SQIVND (reference sequence). The CDR3 protein is CASSIQRVSTDTQYF. The DNA for the CDR3 is TGTGCCAGTAGTATCCAGCGGGTTAGCACAGATACGCAGTATTTT.

V gene TRBV28 combines with J gene TRBJ2-5, with a tentative D call TRBD1 (6 bases). CDR3 length: 15 amino acids. Germline CDR1 reads MDHEN; CDR2 reads SYDVKM. The V gene lost 5 bases and the J gene lost 5 bases, with 18 bases spanning the gap. The CDR3 DNA reads TGTGCCAGCAGTCCGCTAACCAGGGGATCCGAGACCCAGTACTTC. It yields the protein CASSPLTRGSETQYF. The variable domain in full, completed from reference TRBV28 and TRBJ2-5, reads DVKVTQSSRYLVKRTGEKVFLECVQDMDHENMFWYRQDPGLGLRLIYFSYDVKMKEKGDIPEGYSVSREKKERFSLILESASTNQTSMYLCASSPLTRGSETQYFGPGTRLLVL.

This chain uses TRBV18 with TRBJ2-5; TRBD2 matches at 12 bases. The CDR3 has 13 amino acids. V lost 3 bases to trimming and J lost 7 bases; unmatched junction nucleotides: 0. Germline-derived CDR1 and CDR2 are KGHSH and LQKENI. CDR3 in amino acids: CASSPTSGGTQYF. The CDR3 coding sequence is TGTGCCAGCTCACCGACTAGCGGGGGGACCCAGTACTTC.

The chain recombines TRBV9 with TRBJ2-5; 10 nucleotides line up with TRBD2. CDR3 size: 15 residues. V gave up 0 bases and J gave up 3 bases; unmatched junction bases: 2. CDR1 SGDLS and CDR2 YYNGEE come from the germline V gene. CDR3 sequence reads: CASSVGGTSEETQYF. CDR3 DNA: TGTGCCAGCAGCGTAGGCGGGACTAGCGAAGAGACCCAGTACTTC.

Only a few counts were recorded for this clone. The chain combines TRBV2 with TRBJ1-4, with a possible D match to TRBD1 (5 bases). CDR1 and CDR2 from the germline V gene are SNHLY and FYNNEI. V dropped 6 bases and J dropped 0 bases, with 11 bases sitting between them. CDR3 length equals 15 residues. The CDR3 nucleotides read TGTGCCAGCAGGCGGACACCTGCAACTAATGAAAAACTGTTTTTT. It is translated as CASRRTPATNEKLFF.

A few counts support this clone. The CDR3 region has the DNA TGTGCCAGCAGCCGAGGGAGCGGGGGGGCCTACGAGCAGTACTTC. It is translated as CASSRGSGGAYEQYF. The chain has TRBV11-2 and TRBJ2-7; 10 bases line up with TRBD2. The V gene end was trimmed by 5 bases and the J gene end by 2 bases; junction bases not matched to a gene: 6. The CDR3 loop spans 15 amino acids. From germline, CDR1 is SGHAT and CDR2 FQNNGV.

The rearrangement joins TRBV27 to TRBJ1-1; possible D gene TRBD1, 6 bases. The germline CDR1 and CDR2 sequences are MNHEY and SMNVEV (reference sequence). V was pared by 5 bases and J by 5 bases, with 15 bases between. The CDR3 consists of 14 residues. CDR3 residues: CASSLRGAETEAFF. The CDR3 DNA reads as TGTGCCAGCAGTCTCCGGGGGGCCGAGACTGAAGCTTTCTTT.

The gene calls are TRBV28 and TRBJ1-4; TRBD1 matches 7 bases. Trimming cost V 5 bases and J 4 bases; bases outside gene matches: 7. Per the germline V gene, CDR1 is MDHEN and CDR2 is SYDVKM. The CDR3 spans 15 residues. CDR3: CASSQTGAGNEKLFF. The CDR3 region has the DNA TGTGCCAGCAGTCAAACAGGGGCTGGTAATGAAAAACTGTTTTTT.